The entry below describes one T cell receptor (beta chain). These data belong to a study of blood T cell repertoires in COVID-19. Study summary: Acute-phase and convalescent COVID-19 samples originated in the United States, Italy and Spain. The cDNA or gDNA used as material had been derived from T cells, B-cell-depleted T cells, or PBMCs.

Original analysis: Nucleated cell number was recorded as an estimate derived from reference gene primer amplification. Only in-frame clones appear in the TCRdb table, and some are missing; sequencing was by immunoSEQ multiplex PCR. That table gives V, J and clone size, and the DNA gave D and trimming. The table has over 250,000 clones, 88% seen once; the top ten hold under 4.5%. The V gene end was trimmed by 7 bases and the J gene end by 4 bases; junction bases not matched to a gene: 8. The CDR3 runs 14 residues. Germline CDR1 is LNHDA and CDR2 is SQIVND (reference sequence). Specimen: peripheral blood. The chain employs TRBV19 and TRBJ1-2, with 8 nucleotides matching TRBD1. This clonotype originated in a man in his 60s who had recovered from COVID-19. CDR3 DNA sequence: TGTGCCAGTACCCGGACAGGGATCGCCTATGGCTACACCTTC. It is translated as CASTRTGIAYGYTF.